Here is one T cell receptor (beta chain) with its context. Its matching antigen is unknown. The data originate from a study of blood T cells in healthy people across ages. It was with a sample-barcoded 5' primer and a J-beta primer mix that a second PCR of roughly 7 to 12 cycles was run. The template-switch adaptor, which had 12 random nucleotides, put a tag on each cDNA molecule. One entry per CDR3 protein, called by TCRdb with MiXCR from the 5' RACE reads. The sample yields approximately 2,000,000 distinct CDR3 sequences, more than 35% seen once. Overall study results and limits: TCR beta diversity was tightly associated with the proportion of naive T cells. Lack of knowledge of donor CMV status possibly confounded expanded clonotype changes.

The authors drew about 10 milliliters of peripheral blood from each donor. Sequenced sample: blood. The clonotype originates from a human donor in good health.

As DNA, the CDR3 is TGTGCCAGCAGGCGAGCGGGGATGGTTGCGACCCAGTACTTC. It yields the protein CASRRAGMVATQYF. This sequence joins TRBV6-2 or TRBV6-3 and TRBJ2-5; TRBD2 matches at 7 bases. V was pared by 6 bases and J by 7 bases, with 11 bases of the junction left unmatched. The CDR3 is 14 residues long. Germline assignment: CDR1 MNHEY and CDR2 SVGEGT.